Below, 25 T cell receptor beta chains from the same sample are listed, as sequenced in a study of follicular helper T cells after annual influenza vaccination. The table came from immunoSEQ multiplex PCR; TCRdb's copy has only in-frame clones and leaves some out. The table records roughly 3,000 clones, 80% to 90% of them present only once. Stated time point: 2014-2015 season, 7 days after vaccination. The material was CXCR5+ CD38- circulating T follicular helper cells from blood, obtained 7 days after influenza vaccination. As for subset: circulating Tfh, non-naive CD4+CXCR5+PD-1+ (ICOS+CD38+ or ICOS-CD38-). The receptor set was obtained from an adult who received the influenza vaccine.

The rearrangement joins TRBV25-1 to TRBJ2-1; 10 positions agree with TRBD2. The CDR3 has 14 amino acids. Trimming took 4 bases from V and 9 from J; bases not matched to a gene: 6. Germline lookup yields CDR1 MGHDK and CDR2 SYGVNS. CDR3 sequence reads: CASSVGTSVSEQFF. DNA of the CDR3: TGTGCCAGCAGTGTCGGGACTAGCGTTAGTGAGCAGTTCTTC.

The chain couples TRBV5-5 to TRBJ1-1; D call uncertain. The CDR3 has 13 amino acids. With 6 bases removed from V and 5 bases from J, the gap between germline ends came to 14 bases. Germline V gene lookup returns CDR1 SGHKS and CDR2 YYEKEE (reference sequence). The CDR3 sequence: CASNPWKNTEAFF. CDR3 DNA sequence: TGTGCCAGCAACCCGTGGAAAAATACTGAAGCTTTCTTT.

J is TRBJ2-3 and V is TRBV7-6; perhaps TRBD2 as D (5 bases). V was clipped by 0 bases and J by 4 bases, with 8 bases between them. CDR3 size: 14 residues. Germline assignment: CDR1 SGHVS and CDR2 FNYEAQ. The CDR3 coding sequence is TGTGCCAGCAGCTTAGCGGCTAGCCCAGATACGCAGTATTTT. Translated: CASSLAASPDTQYF.

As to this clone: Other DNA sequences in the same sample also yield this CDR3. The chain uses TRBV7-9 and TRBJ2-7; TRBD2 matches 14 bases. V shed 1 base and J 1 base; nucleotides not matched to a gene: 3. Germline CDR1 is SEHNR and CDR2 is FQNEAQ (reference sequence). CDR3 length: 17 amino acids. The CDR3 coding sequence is TGTGCCAGCAGCTTAGGCAGACTAGCGGGGGGGTCCTACGAGCAGTACTTC. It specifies CASSLGRLAGGSYEQYF.

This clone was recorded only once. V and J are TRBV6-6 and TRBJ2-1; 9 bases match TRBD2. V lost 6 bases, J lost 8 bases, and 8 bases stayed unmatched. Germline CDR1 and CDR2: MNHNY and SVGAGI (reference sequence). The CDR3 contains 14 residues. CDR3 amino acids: CASSIGGGAHEQFF. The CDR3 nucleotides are TGTGCCAGCAGCATTGGCGGGGGGGCGCATGAGCAGTTCTTC.

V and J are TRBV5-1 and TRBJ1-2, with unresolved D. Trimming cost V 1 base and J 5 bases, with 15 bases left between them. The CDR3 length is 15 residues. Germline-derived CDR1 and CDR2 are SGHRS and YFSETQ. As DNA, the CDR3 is TGCGCCAGCAGCTTGAGTTGGGATAAAAGATATGGCTACACCTTC. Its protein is CASSLSWDKRYGYTF.

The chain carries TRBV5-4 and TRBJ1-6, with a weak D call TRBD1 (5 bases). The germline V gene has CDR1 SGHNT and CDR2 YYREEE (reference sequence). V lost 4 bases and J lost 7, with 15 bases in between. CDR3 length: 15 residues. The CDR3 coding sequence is TGTGCCAGCAGCCCCCAGACAGTCGTAAATTCACCCCTCCACTTT. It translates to CASSPQTVVNSPLHF.

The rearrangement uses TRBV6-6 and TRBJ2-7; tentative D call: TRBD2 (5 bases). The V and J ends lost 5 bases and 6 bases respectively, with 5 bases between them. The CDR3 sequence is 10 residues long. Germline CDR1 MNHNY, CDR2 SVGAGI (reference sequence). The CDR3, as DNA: TGTGCCAGCAGTCGGGGCGAGCAGTACTTC. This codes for CASSRGEQYF.

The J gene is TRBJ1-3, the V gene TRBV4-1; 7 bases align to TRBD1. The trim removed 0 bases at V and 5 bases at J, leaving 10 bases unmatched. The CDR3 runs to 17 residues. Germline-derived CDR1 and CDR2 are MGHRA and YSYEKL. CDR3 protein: CASSQETTGQLRNTIYF. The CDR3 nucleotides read TGCGCCAGCAGCCAAGAAACAACGGGACAGCTAAGAAACACCATATATTTT.

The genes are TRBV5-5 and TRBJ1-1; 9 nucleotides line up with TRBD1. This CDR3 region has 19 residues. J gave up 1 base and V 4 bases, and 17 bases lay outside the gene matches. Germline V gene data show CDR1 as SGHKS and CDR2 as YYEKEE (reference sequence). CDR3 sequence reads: CASSKLSGTGSIQNTEAFF. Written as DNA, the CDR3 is TGTGCCAGCAGCAAACTCTCCGGGACAGGGAGCATTCAGAACACTGAAGCTTTCTTT.

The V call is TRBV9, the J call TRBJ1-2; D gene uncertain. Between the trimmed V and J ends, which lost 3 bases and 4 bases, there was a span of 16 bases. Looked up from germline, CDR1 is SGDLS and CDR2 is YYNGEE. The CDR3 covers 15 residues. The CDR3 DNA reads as TGTGCCAGCAGCGCGGACGACCGGGAGGGCTATGGCTACACCTTC. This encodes CASSADDREGYGYTF.

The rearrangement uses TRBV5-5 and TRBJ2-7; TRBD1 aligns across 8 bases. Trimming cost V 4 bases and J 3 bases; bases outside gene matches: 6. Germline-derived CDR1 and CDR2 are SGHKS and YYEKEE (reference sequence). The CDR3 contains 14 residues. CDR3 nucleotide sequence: TGTGCCAGCAGCCCCGGGACAGGTTTCTACGAGCAGTACTTC. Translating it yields CASSPGTGFYEQYF.

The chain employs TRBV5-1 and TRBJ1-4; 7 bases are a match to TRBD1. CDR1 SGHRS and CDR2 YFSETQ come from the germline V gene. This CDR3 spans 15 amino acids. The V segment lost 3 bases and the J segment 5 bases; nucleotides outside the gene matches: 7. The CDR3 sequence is CASSSIGTENEKLFF. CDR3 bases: TGCGCCAGCAGCTCAATCGGGACAGAGAATGAAAAACTGTTTTTT.

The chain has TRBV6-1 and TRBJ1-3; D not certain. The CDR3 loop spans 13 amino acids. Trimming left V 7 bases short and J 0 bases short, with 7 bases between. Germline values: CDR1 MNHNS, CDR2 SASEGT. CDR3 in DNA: TGTGCCAGCATTTCGAGCTCTGGAAACACCATATATTTT. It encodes CASISSSGNTIYF.

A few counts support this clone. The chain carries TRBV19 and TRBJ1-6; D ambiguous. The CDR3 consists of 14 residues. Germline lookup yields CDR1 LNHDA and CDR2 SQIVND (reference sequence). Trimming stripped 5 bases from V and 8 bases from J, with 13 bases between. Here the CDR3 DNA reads TGTGCCAGTAGTCCCGGGATTTTGCATTCACCCCTCCACTTT. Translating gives CASSPGILHSPLHF.

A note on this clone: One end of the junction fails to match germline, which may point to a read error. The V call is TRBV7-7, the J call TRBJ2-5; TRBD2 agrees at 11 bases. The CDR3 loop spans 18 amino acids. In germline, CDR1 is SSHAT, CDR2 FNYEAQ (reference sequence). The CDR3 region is CASSLRWAGTSGMETQYF. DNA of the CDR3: TGTGCTAGCAGCTTACGGTGGGCTGGGACTAGCGGTATGGAGACCCAGTACTTC.

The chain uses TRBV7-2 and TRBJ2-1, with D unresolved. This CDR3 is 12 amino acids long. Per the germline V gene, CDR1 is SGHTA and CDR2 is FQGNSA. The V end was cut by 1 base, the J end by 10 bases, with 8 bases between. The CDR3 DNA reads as TGTGCCAGCAGCTTAGACCTGCAGGAGCAGTTCTTC. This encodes CASSLDLQEQFF.

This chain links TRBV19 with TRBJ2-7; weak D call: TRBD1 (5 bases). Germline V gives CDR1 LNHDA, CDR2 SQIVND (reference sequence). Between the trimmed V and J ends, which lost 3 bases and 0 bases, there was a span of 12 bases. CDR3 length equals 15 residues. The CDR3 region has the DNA TGTGCCAGTAGTATCGCCTCAGGGTACTCCTACGAGCAGTACTTC. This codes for CASSIASGYSYEQYF. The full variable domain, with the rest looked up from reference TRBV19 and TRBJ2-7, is DGGITQSPKYLFRKEGQNVTLSCEQNLNHDAMYWYRQDPGQGLRLIYYSQIVNDFQKGDIAEGYSVSREKKESFPLTVTSAQKNPTAFYLCASSIASGYSYEQYFGPGTRLTVT.

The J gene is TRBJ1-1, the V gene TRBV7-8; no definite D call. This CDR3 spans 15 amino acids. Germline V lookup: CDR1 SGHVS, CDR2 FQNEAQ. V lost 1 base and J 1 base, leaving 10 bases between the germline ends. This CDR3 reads CASSLDIQSNTEAFF. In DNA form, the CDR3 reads TGTGCCAGCAGCTTAGATATACAGTCGAACACTGAAGCTTTCTTT.

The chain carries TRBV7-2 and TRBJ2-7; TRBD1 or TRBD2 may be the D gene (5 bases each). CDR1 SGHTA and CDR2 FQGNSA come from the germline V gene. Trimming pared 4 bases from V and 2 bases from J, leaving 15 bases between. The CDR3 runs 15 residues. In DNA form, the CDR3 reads TGTGCCAGCAGCTCCTCAATCCGGGACGCCTACGAGCAGTACTTC. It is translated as CASSSSIRDAYEQYF.

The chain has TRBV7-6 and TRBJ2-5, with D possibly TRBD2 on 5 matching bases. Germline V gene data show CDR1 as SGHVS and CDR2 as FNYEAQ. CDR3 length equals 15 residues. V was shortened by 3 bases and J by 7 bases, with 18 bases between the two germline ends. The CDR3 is CASSLTGPQSGTQYF. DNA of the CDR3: TGTGCCAGCAGCTTGACCGGCCCCCAAAGCGGGACCCAGTACTTC. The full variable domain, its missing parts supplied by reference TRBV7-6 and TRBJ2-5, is GAGVSQSPRYKVTKRGQDVALRCDPISGHVSLYWYRQALGQGPEFLTYFNYEAQQDKSGLPNDRFSAERPEGSISTLTIQRTEQRDSAMYRCASSLTGPQSGTQYFGPGTRLLVL.

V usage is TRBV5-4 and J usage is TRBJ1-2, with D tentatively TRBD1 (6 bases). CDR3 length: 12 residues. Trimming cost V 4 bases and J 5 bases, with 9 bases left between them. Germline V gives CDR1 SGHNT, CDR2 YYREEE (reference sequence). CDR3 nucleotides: TGTGCCAGCAGCCCAGGGGCATATGGCTACACCTTC. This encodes CASSPGAYGYTF.

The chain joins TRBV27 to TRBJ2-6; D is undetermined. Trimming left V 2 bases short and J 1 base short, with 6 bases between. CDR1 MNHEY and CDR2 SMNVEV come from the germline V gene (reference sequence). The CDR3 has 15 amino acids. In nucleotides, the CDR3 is TGTGCCAGCAGTTTAGTAGAGTCTGGGGCCAACGTCCTGACTTTC. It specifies CASSLVESGANVLTF.

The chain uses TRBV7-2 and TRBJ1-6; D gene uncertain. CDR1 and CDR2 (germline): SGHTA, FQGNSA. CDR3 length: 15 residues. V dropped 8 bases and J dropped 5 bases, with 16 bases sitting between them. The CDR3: CASALIGGDNSPLHF. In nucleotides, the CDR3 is TGTGCCAGCGCCCTCATCGGAGGTGATAATTCACCCCTCCACTTT.

The DNA for the CDR3 is TGTGCCAGCTGCCCCCGGGACAGGAATTCACCCCTCCACTTT. This encodes CASCPRDRNSPLHF. The chain has TRBV2 and TRBJ1-6, with 8 bases matching TRBD1. CDR1 and CDR2 (germline): SNHLY, FYNNEI. CDR3 length equals 14 residues. The J segment lost 7 bases and the V segment lost 8 bases, leaving 7 bases of the junction unmatched.